Following are 25 T cell receptor beta chains from one sample sequenced in a study of blood T cell repertoires in COVID-19. Clones were sequenced by immunoSEQ multiplex PCR, and TCRdb holds only the in-frame ones, with some missing. The data hold approximately 170,000 clones, with 81% observed a single time. Sequencing was done on a sample of peripheral blood. These receptors came from a man in his 60s with active or convalescent COVID-19.

This chain connects TRBV28 to TRBJ1-3; 7 bases agree with TRBD1. J was trimmed by 2 bases and V by 4 bases; bases with no gene match: 8. The CDR3 has 16 amino acids. Germline values: CDR1 MDHEN, CDR2 SYDVKM. The CDR3 here is CASSSVFQGAGNTIYF. The CDR3 nucleotides are TGTGCCAGCAGTTCAGTCTTCCAGGGGGCTGGAAACACCATATATTTT. The full variable domain, in which reference TRBV28 and TRBJ1-3 provide the parts outside the CDR3, is DVKVTQSSRYLVKRTGEKVFLECVQDMDHENMFWYRQDPGLGLRLIYFSYDVKMKEKGDIPEGYSVSREKKERFSLILESASTNQTSMYLCASSSVFQGAGNTIYFGEGSWLTVV.

This rearrangement joins TRBV7-2 to TRBJ2-1, with D perhaps TRBD2 (5 bases). Germline assignment: CDR1 SGHTA and CDR2 FQGNSA. CDR3 size: 13 residues. Trimming left V 5 bases short and J 8 bases short, with 13 bases between. The CDR3: CASSQGRGYEQFF. The DNA for the CDR3 is TGTGCCAGCAGCCAAGGACGAGGGTATGAGCAGTTCTTC. Full variable domain (remainder filled in from reference TRBV7-2 and TRBJ2-1): GAGVSQSPSNKVTEKGKDVELRCDPISGHTALYWYRQSLGQGLEFLIYFQGNSAPDKSGLPSDRFSAERTGGSVSTLTIQRTQQEDSAVYLCASSQGRGYEQFFGPGTRLTVL.

This chain uses TRBV6-5 with TRBJ2-1, with 14 bases that match TRBD2. Per the germline V gene, CDR1 is MNHEY and CDR2 is SVGAGI. There are 15 residues in the CDR3. Trimming at V came to 7 bases and at J to 9 bases, leaving 8 bases not matched to a gene. Here the CDR3 DNA reads TGTGCCAGCACGGCGACTAGCGGGGGGGCGGGTGAGCAGTTCTTC. This encodes CASTATSGGAGEQFF.

The V call is TRBV2, the J call TRBJ2-3; TRBD2 matches 10 bases. The CDR3 consists of 13 residues. Germline trimming cut 8 bases from V and 6 bases from J; bases unmatched to any gene: 5. CDR1 and CDR2 (germline): SNHLY, FYNNEI. CDR3 amino acids: CASRIAGGDTQYF. CDR3 DNA sequence: TGTGCCAGCCGAATAGCGGGGGGCGATACGCAGTATTTT. The full variable domain, in which reference TRBV2 and TRBJ2-3 provide the parts outside the CDR3, is EPEVTQTPSHQVTQMGQEVILRCVPISNHLYFYWYRQILGQKVEFLVSFYNNEISEKSEIFDDQFSVERPDGSNFTLKIRSTKLEDSAMYFCASRIAGGDTQYFGPGTRLTVL.

The chain employs TRBV6-4 and TRBJ1-6; D not certain. V was pared by 2 bases and J by 2 bases, with 4 bases between. Per the germline V gene, CDR1 is MRHNA and CDR2 is SNTAGT. The CDR3 totals 14 residues. CDR3 nucleotides: TGTGCCAGCAGTGACCAGGCCTATAATTCACCCCTCCACTTT. Its translation is CASSDQAYNSPLHF.

The chain recombines TRBV6-2 or TRBV6-3 with TRBJ2-1; TRBD1 might be the D (5 bases). The CDR3 has 15 amino acids. In germline, CDR1 is MNHEY, CDR2 SVGEGT. Trimming shortened V by 0 bases and J by 0 bases, and 6 bases separated the two germline ends. CDR3 protein: CASSYSQGSYNEQFF. The CDR3 nucleotides read TGTGCCAGCAGTTACTCCCAGGGCTCCTACAATGAGCAGTTCTTC.

A single count supports this clone. The chain is built from TRBV2 and TRBJ1-2; 11 nucleotides match TRBD1. The CDR3 is 19 residues long. CDR1 is SNHLY and CDR2 is FYNNEI in the germline V gene. V lost 2 bases to trimming and J lost 5 bases; unmatched junction nucleotides: 16. CDR3 DNA: TGTGCCAGCAGTGAACTAGAGCGGACAGGGGGCCTATCAACTTATGGCTACACCTTC. Protein product: CASSELERTGGLSTYGYTF.

The chain recombines TRBV2 with TRBJ2-5; 7 nucleotides agree with TRBD1. Germline V gives CDR1 SNHLY, CDR2 FYNNEI. Trimming at V came to 4 bases and at J to 2 bases, leaving 4 bases not matched to a gene. The CDR3 is 14 amino acids. The CDR3, as DNA: TGTGCCAGCAGTGCACAGGGGATTCAAGAGACCCAGTACTTC. Translation gives CASSAQGIQETQYF.

V is TRBV4-2 and J is TRBJ1-4; 7 bases agree with TRBD1. Looked up from germline, CDR1 is LGHNA and CDR2 is YNFKEQ. The CDR3 totals 14 residues. V gave up 4 bases and J gave up 5 bases; unmatched junction bases: 4. CDR3 sequence (DNA): TGTGCCAGCAGCCGCGGACAGGAAAATGAAAAACTGTTTTTT. Translation: CASSRGQENEKLFF.

This clone was seen a handful of times. This chain connects TRBV9 to TRBJ2-1, with a weak D call TRBD2 (5 bases). From germline, CDR1 is SGDLS and CDR2 YYNGEE. V lost 1 base and J 1 base, leaving 15 bases between the germline ends. The CDR3 totals 17 residues. As DNA, the CDR3 is TGTGCCAGCAGCGTATCCGGGGTAGCAGGATCCTACAATGAGCAGTTCTTC. It specifies CASSVSGVAGSYNEQFF.

The table lists this clone with a count of one. V and J are TRBV9 and TRBJ2-7; 7 bases fit TRBD1. The germline V gene encodes CDR1 SGDLS and CDR2 YYNGEE. The CDR3 loop spans 15 amino acids. With V trimmed by 3 bases and J by 0 bases, 6 bases remained unmatched. The CDR3 is CASSAGTASSYEQYF. The CDR3 DNA follows: TGTGCCAGCAGCGCCGGGACAGCCTCCTCCTACGAGCAGTACTTC.

The chain carries TRBV3-1 (or the pseudogene TRBV3-2) and TRBJ2-3; 8 bases agree with TRBD2. The germline V gene encodes CDR1 LGHDT and CDR2 YNNKEL (reference sequence). The CDR3 has 15 residues. J gave up 4 bases and V 4 bases, and 7 bases lay outside the gene matches. As DNA, the CDR3 is TGTGCCAGCAGCCGAGCGGGAGCTTCCCCAGATACGCAGTATTTT. Translation: CASSRAGASPDTQYF.

The CDR3 loop reads CASSWTATTNEKLFF. In DNA form, the CDR3 reads TGTGCCAGCAGTTGGACAGCAACAACTAATGAAAAACTGTTTTTT. The J gene is TRBJ1-4, the V gene TRBV6-5, with D possibly being TRBD1 (6 bases). V was trimmed by 4 bases and J by 0 bases, leaving 9 bases between them. Germline V gene data show CDR1 as MNHEY and CDR2 as SVGAGI. The CDR3 is made up of 15 amino acids.

V and J are TRBV6-1 and TRBJ2-5, with TRBD1 matching 9 bases. Per the germline V gene, CDR1 is MNHNS and CDR2 is SASEGT. The CDR3 totals 15 residues. Unmatched junction bases numbered 3, after V lost 0 bases and J lost 4 bases. The CDR3: CASSEAGTGPETQYF. DNA of the CDR3: TGTGCCAGCAGTGAAGCCGGGACAGGGCCAGAGACCCAGTACTTC.

The chain employs TRBV6-5 and TRBJ1-4, with TRBD1 as a possible D gene (5 bases). Deletions cut 3 bases from V and 1 base from J, with 9 bases between. There are 15 residues in the CDR3. CDR1 is MNHEY and CDR2 is SVGAGI in the germline V gene. The CDR3 is CASSYGGGTNEKLFF. The CDR3 bases are TGTGCCAGCAGTTATGGGGGAGGAACTAATGAAAAACTGTTTTTT.

The V call is TRBV7-9, the J call TRBJ1-4; 10 bases are a match to TRBD1. V shed 5 bases and J 8 bases; nucleotides not matched to a gene: 8. The CDR3 sequence is 15 residues long. CDR1 and CDR2 from the germline V gene are SEHNR and FQNEAQ (reference sequence). CDR3 coding DNA: TGTGCCAGCAGCACCGACAGGGGGCGCGGAGAAAAACTGTTTTTT. This sequence encodes CASSTDRGRGEKLFF.

The chain links TRBV7-2 to TRBJ2-2; the D gene is possibly TRBD2 (5 bases). The germline V and J ends were trimmed by 2 bases and 1 base, with 11 bases remaining between them. Germline-derived CDR1 and CDR2 are SGHTA and FQGNSA. The CDR3 is 16 residues long. DNA for the CDR3: TGTGCCAGCAGCTTAAACGGCGGAGGGAACACCGGGGAGCTGTTTTTT. Translating gives CASSLNGGGNTGELFF.

The CDR3, as DNA: TGTGCCAGCACCACAACCACGGGCAATGAGCAGTTCTTC. Protein product: CASTTTTGNEQFF. The rearrangement uses TRBV5-8 and TRBJ2-1; D unresolved. CDR1 SGHTS and CDR2 YDEGEE come from the germline V gene. The CDR3 is 13 amino acids. V lost 6 bases and J lost 6, with 13 bases in between.

The CDR3 coding sequence is TGCAGCGTCGCGGACAGTAGCAATCAGCCCCAGCATTTT. Translated, it gives CSVADSSNQPQHF. The J gene is TRBJ1-5, the V gene TRBV29-1, with a weak D call TRBD1 (6 bases). V dropped 6 bases and J dropped 0 bases, with 9 bases sitting between them. This CDR3 is 13 amino acids long. The germline gives CDR1 SQVTM, CDR2 ANQGSEA. The full variable domain, its missing parts supplied by reference TRBV29-1 and TRBJ1-5, is SAVISQKPSRDICQRGTSLTIQCQVDSQVTMMFWYRQQPGQSLTLIATANQGSEATYESGFVIDKFPISRPNLTFSTLTVSNMSPEDSSIYLCSVADSSNQPQHFGDGTRLSIL.

This chain joins TRBV29-1 and TRBJ2-7, with 9 bases lining up with TRBD1. The ends lost 4 bases at V and 5 bases at J; junction bases unmatched: 9. Per the germline V gene, CDR1 is SQVTM and CDR2 is ANQGSEA. The CDR3 consists of 14 residues. The DNA of the CDR3 is TGCAGCGTTGGATCGGGACAGGGTGTCCACGAGCAGTACTTC. This sequence encodes CSVGSGQGVHEQYF.

The rearrangement links TRBV10-3 to TRBJ2-1, with D possibly TRBD2 on 7 matching bases. The CDR3 extends over 14 amino acids. With 4 bases removed from V and 7 bases from J, the gap between germline ends came to 14 bases. Germline CDR1 ENHRY, CDR2 SYGVKD. The CDR3 bases are TGTGCCATCAGTGCTCGGGGGGCCGAAAATGAGCAGTTCTTC. It codes for CAISARGAENEQFF.

A few counts support this clone. The chain combines TRBV2 with TRBJ2-6; no definite D call. V lost 7 bases, J lost 0 bases, and 13 bases lay in between. Germline V gene data show CDR1 as SNHLY and CDR2 as FYNNEI. This CDR3 is 16 amino acids long. The DNA of the CDR3 is TGTGCCAGCAAGGTTAGAGGAAACTCTGGGGCCAACGTCCTGACTTTC. This codes for CASKVRGNSGANVLTF.

The chain carries TRBV5-1 and TRBJ1-4; 7 nucleotides line up with TRBD1. Trimming removed 3 bases from V and 3 bases from J; junction bases left unmatched: 8. This CDR3 is 16 amino acids long. Per the germline V gene, CDR1 is SGHRS and CDR2 is YFSETQ. This CDR3 is CASSSQGGSANEKLFF. The CDR3 coding sequence is TGCGCCAGCAGCTCCCAGGGGGGCAGTGCTAATGAAAAACTGTTTTTT.

The chain is built from TRBV2 and TRBJ1-5; 8 positions agree with TRBD1. J gave up 5 bases and V 6 bases, and 6 bases lay outside the gene matches. Looked up from germline, CDR1 is SNHLY and CDR2 is FYNNEI. This CDR3 has 14 residues. CDR3 DNA: TGTGCCAGCAGCTTCGGACAGGGTGATCAGCCCCAGCATTTT. As protein: CASSFGQGDQPQHF.

V and J are TRBV6-5 and TRBJ2-7, with a possible D match to TRBD1 (6 bases). V shed 7 bases and J shed 5 bases, with 18 bases lying between them. CDR3 length: 14 residues. Germline V lookup: CDR1 MNHEY, CDR2 SVGAGI. The CDR3 protein is CASITRGRGDEQYF. In DNA form, the CDR3 reads TGTGCCAGCATCACCCGGGGCAGGGGCGACGAGCAGTACTTC.